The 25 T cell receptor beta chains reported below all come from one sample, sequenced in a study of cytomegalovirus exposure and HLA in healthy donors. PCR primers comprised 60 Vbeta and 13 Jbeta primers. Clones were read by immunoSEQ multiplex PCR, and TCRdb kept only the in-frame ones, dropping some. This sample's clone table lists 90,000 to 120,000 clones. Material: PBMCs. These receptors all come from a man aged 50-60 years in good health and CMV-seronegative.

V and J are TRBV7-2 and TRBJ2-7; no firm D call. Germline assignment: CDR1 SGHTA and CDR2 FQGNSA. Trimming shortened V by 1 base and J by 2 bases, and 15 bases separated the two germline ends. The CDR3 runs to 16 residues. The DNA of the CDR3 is TGTGCCAGCAGCTTAGAGCCCCTGGAGAATACCTACGAGCAGTACTTC. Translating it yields CASSLEPLENTYEQYF.

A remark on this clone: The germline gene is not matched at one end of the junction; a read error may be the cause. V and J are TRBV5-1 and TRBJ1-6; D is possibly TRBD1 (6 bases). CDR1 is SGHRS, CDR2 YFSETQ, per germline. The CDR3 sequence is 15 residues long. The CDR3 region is CASSLTGSSNSPLHF. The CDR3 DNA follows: TGCGCCAGCAGCTTGACAGGGTCCTCTAATTCACCCCTCCACTTT. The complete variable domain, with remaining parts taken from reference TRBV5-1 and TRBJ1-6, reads KAGVTQTPRYLIKTRGQQVTLSCSPISGHRSVSWYQQTPGQGLQFLFEYFSETQRNKGNFPGRFSGRQFSNSRSEMNVSTLELGDSALYLCASSLTGSSNSPLHFGNGTRLTVT.

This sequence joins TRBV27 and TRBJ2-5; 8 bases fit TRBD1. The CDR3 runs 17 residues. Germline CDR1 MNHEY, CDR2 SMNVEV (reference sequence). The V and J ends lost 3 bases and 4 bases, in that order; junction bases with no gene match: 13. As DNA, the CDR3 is TGTGCCAGCAGTTTCAAGACCGGAACAGGGGGAGGAGAGACCCAGTACTTC. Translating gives CASSFKTGTGGGETQYF.

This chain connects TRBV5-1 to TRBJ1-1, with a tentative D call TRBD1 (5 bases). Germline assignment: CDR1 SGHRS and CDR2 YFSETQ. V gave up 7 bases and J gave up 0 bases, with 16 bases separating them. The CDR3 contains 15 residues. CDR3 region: CASSRSWGVNTEAFF. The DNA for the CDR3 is TGCGCCAGCTCACGCAGTTGGGGCGTGAACACTGAAGCTTTCTTT.

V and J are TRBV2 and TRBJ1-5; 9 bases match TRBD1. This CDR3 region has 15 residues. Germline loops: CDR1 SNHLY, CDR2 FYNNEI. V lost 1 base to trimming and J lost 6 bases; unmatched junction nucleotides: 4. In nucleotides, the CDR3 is TGTGCCAGCAGTGAAGAGGGACAGGGAGGTCAGCCCCAGCATTTT. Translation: CASSEEGQGGQPQHF.

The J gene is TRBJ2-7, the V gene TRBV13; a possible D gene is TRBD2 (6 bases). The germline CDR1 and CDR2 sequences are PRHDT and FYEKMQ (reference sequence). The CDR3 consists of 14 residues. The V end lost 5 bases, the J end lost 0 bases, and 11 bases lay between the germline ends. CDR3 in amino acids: CASSVGLSSYEQYF. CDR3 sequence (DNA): TGTGCCAGCAGCGTGGGACTGAGCTCCTACGAGCAGTACTTC.

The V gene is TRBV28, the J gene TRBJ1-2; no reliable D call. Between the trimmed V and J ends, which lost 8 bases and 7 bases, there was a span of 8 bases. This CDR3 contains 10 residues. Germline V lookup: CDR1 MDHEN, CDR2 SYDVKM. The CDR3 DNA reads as TGTGCCAGCGGAGTCGGTGGCTACACCTTC. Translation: CASGVGGYTF.

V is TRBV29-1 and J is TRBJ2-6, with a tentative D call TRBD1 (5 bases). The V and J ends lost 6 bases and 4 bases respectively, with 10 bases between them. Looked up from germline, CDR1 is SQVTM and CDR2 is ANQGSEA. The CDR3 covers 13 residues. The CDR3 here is CSVVGAGANVLTF. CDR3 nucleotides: TGCAGCGTGGTAGGGGCCGGGGCCAACGTCCTGACTTTC.

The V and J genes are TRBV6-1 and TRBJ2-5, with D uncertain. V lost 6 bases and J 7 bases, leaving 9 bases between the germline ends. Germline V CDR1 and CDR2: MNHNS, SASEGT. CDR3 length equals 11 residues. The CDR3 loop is CASSPLWTQYF. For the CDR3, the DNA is TGTGCCAGCAGCCCCCTCTGGACCCAGTACTTC.

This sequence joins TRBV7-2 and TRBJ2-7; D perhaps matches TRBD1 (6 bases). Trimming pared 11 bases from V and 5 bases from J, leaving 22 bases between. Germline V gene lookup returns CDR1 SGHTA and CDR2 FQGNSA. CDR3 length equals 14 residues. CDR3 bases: TGTGCCTCCCAATACAGGGAAGGTCCCCACGAGCAGTACTTC. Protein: CASQYREGPHEQYF.

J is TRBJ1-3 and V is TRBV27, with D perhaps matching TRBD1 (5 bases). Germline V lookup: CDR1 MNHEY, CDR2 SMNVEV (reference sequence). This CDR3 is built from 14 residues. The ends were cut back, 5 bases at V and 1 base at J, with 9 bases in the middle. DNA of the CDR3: TGTGCCAGCAGTAGCCCAGGGTCTGGAAACACCATATATTTT. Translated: CASSSPGSGNTIYF.

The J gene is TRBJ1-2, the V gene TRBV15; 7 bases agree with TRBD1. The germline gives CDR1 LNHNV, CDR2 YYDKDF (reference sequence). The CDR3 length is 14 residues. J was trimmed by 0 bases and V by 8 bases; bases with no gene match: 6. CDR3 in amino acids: CATRQGLANYGYTF. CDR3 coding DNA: TGTGCCACCCGACAGGGCCTAGCTAACTATGGCTACACCTTC.

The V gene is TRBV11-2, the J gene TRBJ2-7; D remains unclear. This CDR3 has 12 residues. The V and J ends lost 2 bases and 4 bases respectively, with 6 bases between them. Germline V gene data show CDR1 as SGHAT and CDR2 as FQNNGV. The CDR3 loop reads CASSLLGYEQYF. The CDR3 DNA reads TGTGCCAGCAGCTTACTAGGTTACGAGCAGTACTTC.

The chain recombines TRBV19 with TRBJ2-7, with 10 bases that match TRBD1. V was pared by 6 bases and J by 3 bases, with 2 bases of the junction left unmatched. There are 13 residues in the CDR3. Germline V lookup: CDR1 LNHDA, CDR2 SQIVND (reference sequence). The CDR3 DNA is TGTGCCAGTAGCGACAGGGGGCTCTACGAGCAGTACTTC. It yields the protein CASSDRGLYEQYF.

In DNA form, the CDR3 reads TGTGCCAGCAGCCCCAGGCCCTACAATGAGCAGTTCTTC. Residues: CASSPRPYNEQFF. V and J are TRBV11-2 and TRBJ2-1, with D hard to call. The CDR3 runs to 13 residues. Per the germline V gene, CDR1 is SGHAT and CDR2 is FQNNGV. With 5 bases removed from V and 2 bases from J, the gap between germline ends came to 7 bases.

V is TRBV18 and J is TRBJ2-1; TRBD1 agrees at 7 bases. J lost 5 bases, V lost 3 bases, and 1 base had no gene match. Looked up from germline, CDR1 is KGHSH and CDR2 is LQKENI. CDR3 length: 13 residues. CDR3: CASSPGTDNEQFF. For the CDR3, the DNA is TGTGCCAGCTCACCCGGGACAGACAATGAGCAGTTCTTC.

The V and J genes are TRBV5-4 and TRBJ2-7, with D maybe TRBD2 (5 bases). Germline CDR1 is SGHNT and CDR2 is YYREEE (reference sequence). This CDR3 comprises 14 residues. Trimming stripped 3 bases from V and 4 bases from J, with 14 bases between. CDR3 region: CASSSKRSEYEQYF. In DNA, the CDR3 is TGTGCCAGCAGCTCCAAGCGGTCCGAGTACGAGCAGTACTTC.

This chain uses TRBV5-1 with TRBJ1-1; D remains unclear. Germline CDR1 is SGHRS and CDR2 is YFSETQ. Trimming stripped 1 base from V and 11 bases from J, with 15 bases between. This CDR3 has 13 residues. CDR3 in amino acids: CASSLRELKNAFF. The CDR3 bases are TGCGCCAGCAGCTTGAGGGAGCTGAAGAACGCTTTCTTT. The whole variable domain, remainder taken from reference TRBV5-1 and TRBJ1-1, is KAGVTQTPRYLIKTRGQQVTLSCSPISGHRSVSWYQQTPGQGLQFLFEYFSETQRNKGNFPGRFSGRQFSNSRSEMNVSTLELGDSALYLCASSLRELKNAFFGQGTRLTVV.

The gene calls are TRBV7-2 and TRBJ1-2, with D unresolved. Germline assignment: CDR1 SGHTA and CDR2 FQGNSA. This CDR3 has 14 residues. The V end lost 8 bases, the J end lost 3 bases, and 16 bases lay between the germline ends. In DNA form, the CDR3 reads TGTGCCAGCGCCAGAGGGTCAGACCACTATGGCTACACCTTC. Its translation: CASARGSDHYGYTF.

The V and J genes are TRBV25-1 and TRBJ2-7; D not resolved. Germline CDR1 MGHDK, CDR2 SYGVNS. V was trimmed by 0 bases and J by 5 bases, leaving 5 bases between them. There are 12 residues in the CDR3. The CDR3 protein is CASSEYRNEQYF. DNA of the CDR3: TGTGCCAGCAGTGAATATAGAAACGAGCAGTACTTC.

The CDR3 loop reads CASSRGGRNYNEQFF. The CDR3 DNA is TGTGCCAGTAGTAGAGGCGGGAGGAACTACAATGAGCAGTTCTTC. The V gene is TRBV19, the J gene TRBJ2-1, with TRBD2 matching over 8 bases. CDR3 size: 15 residues. Trimming took 4 bases from V and 3 from J; bases not matched to a gene: 5. Germline V gene sequence: CDR1 LNHDA, CDR2 SQIVND (reference sequence).

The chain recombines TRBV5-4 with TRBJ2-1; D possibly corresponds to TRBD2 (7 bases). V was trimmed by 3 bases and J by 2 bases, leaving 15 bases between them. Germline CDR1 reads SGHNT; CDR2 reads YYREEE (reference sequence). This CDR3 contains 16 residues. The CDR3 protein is CASSSQGGGPYNEQFF. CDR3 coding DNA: TGTGCCAGCAGCTCTCAAGGGGGGGGCCCCTACAATGAGCAGTTCTTC.

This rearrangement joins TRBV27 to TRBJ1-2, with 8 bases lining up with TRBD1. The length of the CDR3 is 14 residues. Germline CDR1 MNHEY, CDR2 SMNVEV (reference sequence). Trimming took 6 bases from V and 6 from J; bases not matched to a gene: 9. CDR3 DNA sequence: TGTGCCAGCAGCCGGGACAGGTATATGGATGGCTACACCTTC. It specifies CASSRDRYMDGYTF.

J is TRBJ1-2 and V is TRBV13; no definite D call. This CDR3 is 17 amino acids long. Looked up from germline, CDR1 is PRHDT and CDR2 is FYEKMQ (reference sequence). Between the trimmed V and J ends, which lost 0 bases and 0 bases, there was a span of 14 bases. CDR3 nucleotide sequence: TGTGCCAGCAGCTTAGGCCGAGACACCTTAGCTAACTATGGCTACACCTTC. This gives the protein CASSLGRDTLANYGYTF.

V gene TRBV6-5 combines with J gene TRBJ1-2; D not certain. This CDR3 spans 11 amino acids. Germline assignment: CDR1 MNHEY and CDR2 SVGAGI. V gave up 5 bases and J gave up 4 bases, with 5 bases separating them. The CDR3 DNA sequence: TGTGCCAGCAGTGACACCTATGGCTACACCTTC. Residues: CASSDTYGYTF.